These 6 T cell receptor beta chains originate from one sample sequenced in a study of T cells after yellow fever vaccination. TCRdb independently ran MiXCR on the 5' RACE reads; one entry per CDR3 protein. This sample yields 500,000 to 650,000 distinct CDR3 sequences, of which around 12% are seen a single time; under 15% belongs to the top ten. The source was PBMCs, collected on the day of the yellow fever booster vaccination. The receptors derive from a man between 25 and 39 years old who received the YFV17D yellow fever vaccine.

The J gene is TRBJ1-3, the V gene TRBV25-1; 7 bases map to TRBD1. CDR3 length equals 17 residues. Germline V gene lookup returns CDR1 MGHDK and CDR2 SYGVNS. Losses at the gene ends were 3 bases for V and 0 bases for J; bases not matched to a gene: 8. CDR3 loop: CASSDPGTAGSGNTIYF. CDR3 sequence (DNA): TGTGCCAGCAGTGATCCCGGGACAGCAGGCTCTGGAAACACCATATATTTT.

The chain is built from TRBV20-1 and TRBJ2-1, with 7 nucleotides matching TRBD2. Trimming cost V 0 bases and J 3 bases; bases outside gene matches: 11. Germline V gives CDR1 DFQATT, CDR2 SNEGSKA (reference sequence). There are 17 residues in the CDR3. CDR3 sequence: CSARDLMGREGYNEQFF. The CDR3 DNA sequence: TGCAGTGCTAGAGATCTGATGGGCAGGGAGGGCTACAATGAGCAGTTCTTC.

The V and J genes are TRBV7-9 and TRBJ2-5, with 8 bases lining up with TRBD2. Looked up from germline, CDR1 is SEHNR and CDR2 is FQNEAQ (reference sequence). The V and J ends lost 1 base and 5 bases, in that order; junction bases with no gene match: 6. This CDR3 region has 15 residues. The CDR3 bases are TGTGCCAGCAGCTTAGACGGGAGGGCCTTGGAGACCCAGTACTTC. Encoded protein: CASSLDGRALETQYF.

This clonotype was found a few times. The V gene is TRBV2, the J gene TRBJ2-7; D not resolved. The CDR3 is 12 residues long. CDR1 and CDR2 (germline): SNHLY, FYNNEI. Between the trimmed V and J ends, which lost 2 bases and 6 bases, there was a span of 8 bases. This chain's CDR3 is CASSENSPEQYF. Written as DNA, the CDR3 is TGTGCCAGCAGTGAAAACAGCCCCGAGCAGTACTTC. Complete variable domain (other parts from reference TRBV2 and TRBJ2-7): EPEVTQTPSHQVTQMGQEVILRCVPISNHLYFYWYRQILGQKVEFLVSFYNNEISEKSEIFDDQFSVERPDGSNFTLKIRSTKLEDSAMYFCASSENSPEQYFGPGTRLTVT.

This chain links TRBV21-1 with TRBJ2-7; the table's TRBD1 call for D was not verified on the DNA. TRBV21-1 is a pseudogene locus. This CDR3 region has 18 residues. CDR3 protein: CASSNGTRQGVSSYEQYF. In nucleotides, the CDR3 is TGTGCCAGCAGCAACGGAACCCGACAGGGGGTGAGCTCCTACGAGCAGTACTTC.

The chain joins TRBV27 to TRBJ2-7; tentatively, D is TRBD1 or TRBD2 (5 bases each). The CDR3 contains 15 residues. Germline CDR1 reads MNHEY; CDR2 reads SMNVEV (reference sequence). V was trimmed by 5 bases and J by 3 bases, leaving 17 bases between them. Here the CDR3 DNA reads TGTGCCAGCAGTGAGTCCGGGGCATCTTACTACGAGCAGTACTTC. This encodes CASSESGASYYEQYF.